A single sample is the source of the 8 T cell receptor beta chains below, sequenced in a study of T cells in Graves' hyperthyroidism and ophthalmopathy. Amplification of TCR beta CDR3 regions used RNA as the template. TCR CDR3 underwent first-round RT-PCR with the HTBI primer set. TCRdb independently ran MiXCR on the multiplex PCR reads; one entry per CDR3 protein. Here the sample spans 650,000 to 850,000 distinct CDR3 sequences, approximately 18% being singletons. The sample comprised blood. Every receptor here comes from a woman in her forties or fifties with Graves' hyperthyroidism that later progressed to Graves' ophthalmopathy.

This clonotype was found a few times. The CDR3 here is CATGLQGYNEQFF. CDR3 DNA: TGTGCCACGGGACTCCAGGGCTACAATGAGCAGTTCTTC. The rearrangement joins TRBV15 to TRBJ2-1; maybe TRBD2 (6 bases). The CDR3 length is 13 residues. Looked up from germline, CDR1 is LNHNV and CDR2 is YYDKDF (reference sequence). The V end was cut by 9 bases, the J end by 3 bases, with 12 bases between.

This clonotype has more than one count but fewer than ten. The chain combines TRBV24-1 with TRBJ1-5, with a possible D match to TRBD1 (6 bases). This CDR3 region has 15 residues. Trimming took off 6 bases at V and 2 bases at J, with 13 bases between the two ends. Germline V CDR1 and CDR2: KGHDR, SFDVKD. CDR3 loop: CATSPGVMGNQPQHF. CDR3 bases: TGTGCCACCAGTCCAGGGGTTATGGGCAATCAGCCCCAGCATTTT.

The chain links TRBV15 to TRBJ1-1; D unclear. CDR1 is LNHNV and CDR2 is YYDKDF in the germline V gene (reference sequence). V was cut by 0 bases and J by 10 bases, with 12 bases left in between. The CDR3 covers 13 residues. The CDR3 region is CATSREGAVIAFF. CDR3 DNA: TGTGCCACCAGCAGAGAAGGAGCGGTGATAGCTTTCTTT.

This clonotype was detected many times. The rearrangement joins TRBV24-1 to TRBJ1-3; no definite D call. Germline V gives CDR1 KGHDR, CDR2 SFDVKD. There are 16 residues in the CDR3. Trimming shortened V by 2 bases and J by 0 bases, and 10 bases separated the two germline ends. The CDR3 nucleotides are TGTGCCACCAGTGATTCAGGACGTGTCTCTGGAAACACCATATATTTT. Translation gives CATSDSGRVSGNTIYF.

The chain couples TRBV12-3 or TRBV12-4 to TRBJ2-2; D unclear. V was shortened by 3 bases and J by 4 bases, with 18 bases between the two germline ends. The CDR3 contains 17 residues. The CDR3 nucleotides read TGTGCCAGCAGTTTTTGGGGATTCCGATCGGGCACCGGGGAGCTGTTTTTT. Its translation: CASSFWGFRSGTGELFF.

This chain uses TRBV6-1 with TRBJ1-4; D is possibly TRBD1 (6 bases). Germline-derived CDR1 and CDR2 are MNHNS and SASEGT. There are 15 residues in the CDR3. V was pared by 2 bases and J by 7 bases, with 14 bases between. Written as DNA, the CDR3 is TGTGCCAGCAGTGAACCCAGGGGATTTAGTGAAAAACTGTTTTTT. This encodes CASSEPRGFSEKLFF.

This clonotype was recorded a few times. This chain links TRBV5-6 with TRBJ1-5, with unresolved D. CDR3 size: 10 residues. Germline CDR1 is SGHDT and CDR2 is YYEEEE. Between the trimmed V and J ends, which lost 4 bases and 10 bases, there was a span of 6 bases. CDR3 protein: CASSLKPQHF. DNA of the CDR3: TGTGCCAGCAGCCTCAAACCCCAGCATTTT.

This sequence joins TRBV6-1 and TRBJ1-1, with a possible D match to TRBD1 (5 bases). This CDR3 is 13 amino acids long. Germline V gene data show CDR1 as MNHNS and CDR2 as SASEGT. V was pared by 6 bases and J by 6 bases, with 14 bases between. CDR3 DNA: TGTGCCAGCAGCCGCAGGGAGGCCGCTGAAGCTTTCTTT. Residues: CASSRREAAEAFF.